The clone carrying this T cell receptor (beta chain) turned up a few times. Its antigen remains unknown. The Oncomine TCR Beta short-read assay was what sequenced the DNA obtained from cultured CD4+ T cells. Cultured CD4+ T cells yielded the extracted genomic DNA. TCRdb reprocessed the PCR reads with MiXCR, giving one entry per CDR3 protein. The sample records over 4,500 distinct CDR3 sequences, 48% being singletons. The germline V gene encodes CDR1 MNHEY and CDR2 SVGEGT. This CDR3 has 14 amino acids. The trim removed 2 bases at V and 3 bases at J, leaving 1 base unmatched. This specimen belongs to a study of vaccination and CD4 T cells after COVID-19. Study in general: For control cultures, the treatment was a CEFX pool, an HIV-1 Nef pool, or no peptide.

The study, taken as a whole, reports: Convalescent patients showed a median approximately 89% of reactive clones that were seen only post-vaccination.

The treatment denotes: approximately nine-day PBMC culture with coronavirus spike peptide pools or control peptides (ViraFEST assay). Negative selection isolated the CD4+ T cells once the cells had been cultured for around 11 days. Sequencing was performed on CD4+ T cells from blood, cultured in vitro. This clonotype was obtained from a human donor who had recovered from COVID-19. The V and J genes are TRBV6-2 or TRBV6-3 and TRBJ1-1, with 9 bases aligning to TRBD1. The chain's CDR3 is CASSYRDRDTEAFF. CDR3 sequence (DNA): TGTGCCAGCAGTTACCGGGACAGGGACACTGAAGCTTTCTTT.